The 20 T cell receptor beta chains presented below share a single source sample, sequenced in a study of blood T cell repertoires in COVID-19. Data came from immunoSEQ multiplex PCR; TCRdb stores just in-frame clones and leaves some out. The sample records 150,000 to 200,000 clones, about 86% being singletons. The source material was peripheral blood. The receptors here all came from a woman of 80 years or more in a cohort sampled during active or convalescent COVID-19.

The chain carries TRBV9 and TRBJ2-1; TRBD1 agrees at 8 bases. This CDR3 contains 15 residues. Germline lookup yields CDR1 SGDLS and CDR2 YYNGEE. Trimming cost V 5 bases and J 5 bases; bases outside gene matches: 9. The DNA of the CDR3 is TGTGCCAGCAGTATTTGGGGGACAGGAAACAATGAGCAGTTCTTC. This translates into CASSIWGTGNNEQFF.

This chain connects TRBV6-5 to TRBJ2-7, with 7 bases lining up with TRBD1. The CDR3 spans 15 residues. CDR1 and CDR2 (germline): MNHEY, SVGAGI. The V segment lost 2 bases and the J segment 2 bases; nucleotides outside the gene matches: 6. CDR3 bases: TGTGCCAGCAGTTACCGGGACAGCGGAACCTACGAGCAGTACTTC. Its translation is CASSYRDSGTYEQYF.

V and J are TRBV29-1 and TRBJ2-1; 7 bases are shared with TRBD2. CDR3 length: 15 amino acids. The J segment lost 2 bases and the V segment lost 6 bases, leaving 10 bases of the junction unmatched. Germline loops: CDR1 SQVTM, CDR2 ANQGSEA. The CDR3 nucleotides read TGCAGCGTCGCTTGGGGAGGGGTTCCCTACAATGAGCAGTTCTTC. Protein product: CSVAWGGVPYNEQFF.

CDR3 amino acids: CASSLARLAGIEQFF. The CDR3 bases are TGTGCCAGCAGCTTGGCCCGACTAGCGGGAATTGAGCAGTTCTTC. V is TRBV7-2 and J is TRBJ2-1; the match to TRBD2 covers 11 bases. CDR3 size: 15 residues. CDR1 and CDR2 from the germline V gene are SGHTA and FQGNSA. Trimming removed 3 bases from V and 9 bases from J; junction bases left unmatched: 7.

This clone was seen a few times. The rearrangement uses TRBV19 and TRBJ1-5; weak D call: TRBD1 (6 bases). The germline gives CDR1 LNHDA, CDR2 SQIVND (reference sequence). The CDR3 extends over 13 amino acids. V shed 3 bases and J shed 8 bases, with 11 bases lying between them. This CDR3 is CASSMERDKPQHF. Here the CDR3 DNA reads TGTGCCAGTAGTATGGAAAGGGACAAGCCCCAGCATTTT.

The chain carries TRBV30 and TRBJ1-6; 7 nucleotides match TRBD1. Germline-derived CDR1 and CDR2 are GTSNPN and SVGIG (reference sequence). V lost 5 bases and J lost 7; bases outside the gene matches: 8. The CDR3 contains 14 residues. The CDR3 coding sequence is TGTGCCTGGTCGACAGGGTCGGGAAATTCACCCCTCCACTTT. Protein: CAWSTGSGNSPLHF. Together with reference TRBV30 and TRBJ1-6, the CDR3 gives the full variable domain: SQTIHQWPATLVQPVGSPLSLECTVEGTSNPNLYWYRQAAGRGLQLLFYSVGIGQISSEVPQNLSASRPQDRQFILSSKKLLLSDSGFYLCAWSTGSGNSPLHFGNGTRLTVT.

The V and J genes are TRBV7-9 and TRBJ2-3; D is unclear. The V end lost 5 bases, the J end lost 6 bases, and 6 bases lay between the germline ends. CDR1 is SEHNR and CDR2 is FQNEAQ in the germline V gene (reference sequence). CDR3 length: 11 amino acids. The CDR3 region is CASSPRDTQYF. In nucleotides, the CDR3 is TGTGCCAGCAGCCCCCGGGATACGCAGTATTTT.

The chain carries TRBV18 and TRBJ2-3; 12 nucleotides agree with TRBD2. The germline gives CDR1 KGHSH, CDR2 LQKENI. This CDR3 is 18 amino acids long. With V trimmed by 1 base and J by 1 base, 6 bases remained unmatched. DNA for the CDR3: TGTGCCAGCTCACCACTAGGGACTAGCGGGCGCGGCACAGATACGCAGTATTTT. Its translation: CASSPLGTSGRGTDTQYF.

V and J are TRBV4-2 and TRBJ2-3; 11 nucleotides line up with TRBD2. Losses at the gene ends were 1 base for V and 0 bases for J; bases not matched to a gene: 6. The CDR3 length is 18 residues. Germline CDR1 reads LGHNA; CDR2 reads YNFKEQ. The CDR3 region has the DNA TGTGCCAGCAGCCAAGCCCAGGGACTAGCGGTTAGCACAGATACGCAGTATTTT. Its translation: CASSQAQGLAVSTDTQYF.

The V gene is TRBV27, the J gene TRBJ2-7, with 8 bases lining up with TRBD1. Germline CDR1 is MNHEY and CDR2 is SMNVEV (reference sequence). The CDR3 has 14 amino acids. V trimming: 5 bases; J trimming: 5 bases; junction bases outside the gene matches: 8. CDR3 sequence: CASSRMDRDHEQYF. The CDR3 region has the DNA TGTGCCAGCAGTAGAATGGACAGGGACCACGAGCAGTACTTC.

There are a few counts of this clone. The chain is built from TRBV5-4 and TRBJ1-2, with D possibly being TRBD1 (6 bases). Germline-derived CDR1 and CDR2 are SGHNT and YYREEE (reference sequence). The CDR3 has 14 amino acids. V was shortened by 0 bases and J by 6 bases, with 12 bases between the two germline ends. Here the CDR3 DNA reads TGTGCCAGCAGCTTGGTCGGACAGCACGATGGCTACACCTTC. Translation: CASSLVGQHDGYTF. The whole variable domain, filled in from reference TRBV5-4 and TRBJ1-2, reads ETGVTQSPTHLIKTRGQQVTLRCSSQSGHNTVSWYQQALGQGPQFIFQYYREEENGRGNFPPRFSGLQFPNYSSELNVNALELDDSALYLCASSLVGQHDGYTFGSGTRLTVV.

The J gene is TRBJ1-1, the V gene TRBV6-1, with no clear D. Trimming shortened V by 2 bases and J by 5 bases, and 12 bases separated the two germline ends. From germline, CDR1 is MNHNS and CDR2 SASEGT. The CDR3 is 14 amino acids. CDR3 loop: CASSETPSTTEAFF. In nucleotides, the CDR3 is TGTGCCAGCAGTGAAACCCCCTCTACTACTGAAGCTTTCTTT.

J is TRBJ1-6 and V is TRBV28, with TRBD1 matching 8 bases. Germline V CDR1 and CDR2: MDHEN, SYDVKM. The CDR3 sequence is 17 residues long. V lost 5 bases to trimming and J lost 3 bases; unmatched junction nucleotides: 9. CDR3 DNA sequence: TGTGCCAGCAGTCCATGGGACAGGTCGTTCTATAATTCACCCCTCCACTTT. It translates to CASSPWDRSFYNSPLHF.

The rearrangement joins TRBV6-5 to TRBJ1-5, with 8 positions matching TRBD1. This CDR3 comprises 15 residues. V trimming: 5 bases; J trimming: 5 bases; junction bases outside the gene matches: 8. Germline loops: CDR1 MNHEY, CDR2 SVGAGI. This CDR3 reads CASSTNRGTYQPQHF. Here the CDR3 DNA reads TGTGCCAGCAGTACAAACAGGGGGACCTATCAGCCCCAGCATTTT.

This chain uses TRBV19 with TRBJ1-4; a weak D match, TRBD1 (5 bases). Germline V gene data show CDR1 as LNHDA and CDR2 as SQIVND (reference sequence). V was cut by 6 bases and J by 11 bases, with 13 bases left in between. The CDR3 totals 12 residues. The DNA for the CDR3 is TGTGCCAGTAGCTTGTCAGGGTTTAAACTGTTTTTT. This translates into CASSLSGFKLFF.

This chain uses TRBV27 with TRBJ1-1; 9 nucleotides agree with TRBD1. The CDR3 sequence is 15 residues long. Germline values: CDR1 MNHEY, CDR2 SMNVEV (reference sequence). V trimming: 5 bases; J trimming: 5 bases; junction bases outside the gene matches: 9. The DNA of the CDR3 is TGTGCCAGCAGTGTACAGGGGGCGCGGGGAACTGAAGCTTTCTTT. Translating gives CASSVQGARGTEAFF.

This sequence joins TRBV28 and TRBJ1-2; no definite D call. The CDR3 length is 14 residues. V shed 3 bases and J shed 8 bases, with 16 bases lying between them. CDR1 and CDR2 from the germline V gene are MDHEN and SYDVKM. The chain's CDR3 is CASSFPPGGRGYTF. CDR3 sequence (DNA): TGTGCCAGCAGTTTCCCCCCGGGAGGGAGAGGCTACACCTTC.

The sample holds one count of this clone. The gene calls are TRBV6-1 and TRBJ1-1, with a tentative D call TRBD1 (5 bases). Trimming shortened V by 2 bases and J by 10 bases, and 11 bases separated the two germline ends. The CDR3 contains 12 residues. Germline V CDR1 and CDR2: MNHNS, SASEGT. CDR3 loop: CASSESGGAAFF. CDR3 DNA sequence: TGTGCCAGCAGTGAATCGGGGGGAGCAGCTTTCTTT.

This clone is a singleton in its sample. V usage is TRBV7-2 and J usage is TRBJ2-7, with 7 bases that match TRBD1. Per the germline V gene, CDR1 is SGHTA and CDR2 is FQGNSA. The CDR3 totals 17 residues. The J segment lost 0 bases and the V segment lost 3 bases, leaving 11 bases of the junction unmatched. CDR3 in amino acids: CASSFASWGQNSYEQYF. The CDR3 DNA sequence: TGTGCCAGCAGCTTTGCGTCGTGGGGACAGAACTCCTACGAGCAGTACTTC.

The chain joins TRBV6-5 to TRBJ2-5; 7 bases line up with TRBD2. Losses at the gene ends were 7 bases for V and 4 bases for J; bases not matched to a gene: 9. CDR3 length: 14 residues. CDR1 and CDR2 (germline): MNHEY, SVGAGI. The CDR3 protein is CASMDWGGRETQYF. The CDR3 bases are TGTGCCAGCATGGATTGGGGGGGTAGAGAGACCCAGTACTTC.